Detailed here is one T cell receptor beta chain. The sample is drawn from a study of control samples from healthy donors and cancer patients. CDR1 and CDR2 from the germline V gene are LGHDT and YNNKEL (reference sequence). V lost 4 bases and J lost 5; bases outside the gene matches: 11. CDR3 length equals 16 residues. Measured with immunoSEQ multiplex PCR; TCRdb has only the in-frame clones, and not every one. The profile shows roughly 98,000 clones, roughly 93% of them singletons. The V call is TRBV3-1 (or the pseudogene TRBV3-2), the J call TRBJ2-1; 7 bases line up with TRBD2. This receptor was obtained from a young man in good health. Sequencing was performed on blood. The CDR3 DNA reads as TGTGCCAGCAGCCCCTTGGGGGGGGAGTACCACAATGAGCAGTTCTTC. Translating it yields CASSPLGGEYHNEQFF.